These 26 T cell receptor beta chains came from one sample sequenced in a study of PD-1 blockade in classical Hodgkin lymphoma. All patients relapsed after autologous stem cell transplantation, and brentuximab vedotin exposure varied. TCRdb's table, derived via immunoSEQ multiplex PCR, lists solely in-frame clones and lacks some. This sample has around 20,000 clones, with around 86% found just once. Material: peripheral blood mononuclear cells (PBMCs), obtained before the second cycle of nivolumab. The receptors here all came from a human donor with classical Hodgkin lymphoma.

V and J are TRBV27 and TRBJ2-3, with no clear D. Germline V lookup: CDR1 MNHEY, CDR2 SMNVEV (reference sequence). The V gene lost 5 bases and the J gene lost 6 bases, with 12 bases spanning the gap. The CDR3 has 13 residues. The CDR3 region is CASSPTVEDTQYF. CDR3 nucleotide sequence: TGTGCCAGCAGTCCCACAGTAGAGGATACGCAGTATTTT.

This clone occurred once. The gene calls are TRBV4-2 and TRBJ2-3; D gene ambiguous. Per germline, CDR1 LGHNA and CDR2 YNFKEQ. Trimming removed 6 bases from V and 6 bases from J, with 16 bases in between. CDR3 length equals 14 residues. CDR3 amino acids: CASSLTTAGDTQYF. CDR3 sequence (DNA): TGTGCCAGCAGTCTAACGACCGCCGGCGATACGCAGTATTTT.

This clone rates as medium-sized. The rearrangement joins TRBV7-9 to TRBJ2-2; tentatively, D is TRBD1 (6 bases). V was shortened by 5 bases and J by 3 bases, with 19 bases between the two germline ends. The CDR3 contains 17 residues. Germline CDR1 SEHNR, CDR2 FQNEAQ (reference sequence). The CDR3 DNA sequence: TGTGCCAGCAGCGGGGGTTCGCAGGGGACGGACACCGGGGAGCTGTTTTTT. Protein: CASSGGSQGTDTGELFF.

The CDR3 DNA sequence: TGTGCCTGGAATCTAGCGGGGGGGCAAGAGACCCAGTACTTC. It specifies CAWNLAGGQETQYF. The V gene is TRBV30, the J gene TRBJ2-5; the match to TRBD2 covers 12 bases. Germline V CDR1 and CDR2: GTSNPN, SVGIG (reference sequence). The CDR3 is 14 residues long. V lost 4 bases, J lost 2 bases, and 2 bases stayed unmatched.

The chain couples TRBV19 to TRBJ1-2, with D unresolved. Between the trimmed V and J ends, which lost 6 bases and 8 bases, there was a span of 16 bases. The CDR3 is 13 amino acids. CDR1 LNHDA and CDR2 SQIVND come from the germline V gene (reference sequence). The CDR3 nucleotides are TGTGCCAGTAGCCCATCGGACGGTTGGGGCTACACCTTC. This codes for CASSPSDGWGYTF.

V usage is TRBV5-1 and J usage is TRBJ1-3; D gene uncertain. Germline CDR1 and CDR2: SGHRS and YFSETQ. This CDR3 contains 15 residues. V was trimmed by 0 bases and J by 4 bases, leaving 11 bases between them. The CDR3 region has the DNA TGCGCCAGCAGCTTGGTTTACGGGTCGGGAAACACCATATATTTT. Its translation is CASSLVYGSGNTIYF. The full variable domain, rest sourced from reference TRBV5-1 and TRBJ1-3, is KAGVTQTPRYLIKTRGQQVTLSCSPISGHRSVSWYQQTPGQGLQFLFEYFSETQRNKGNFPGRFSGRQFSNSRSEMNVSTLELGDSALYLCASSLVYGSGNTIYFGEGSWLTVV.

The V call is TRBV4-1, the J call TRBJ2-6, with no clear D. The CDR3 totals 16 residues. Germline V CDR1 and CDR2: MGHRA, YSYEKL. Trimming shortened V by 6 bases and J by 1 base, and 13 bases separated the two germline ends. CDR3 DNA: TGCGCCAGCAGTAATTGGATGGCGTCTGGGGCCAACGTCCTGACTTTC. Protein product: CASSNWMASGANVLTF.

The chain carries TRBV7-9 and TRBJ1-2; 9 bases are shared with TRBD1. CDR3 length equals 15 residues. The V gene's germline CDR1 is SEHNR and CDR2 FQNEAQ (reference sequence). V was pared by 1 base and J by 7 bases, with 7 bases of the junction left unmatched. The CDR3 nucleotides are TGTGCCAGCAGCTTAGAGGGAACAGGGGGCTCTGGCTACACCTTC. Its translation is CASSLEGTGGSGYTF.

The chain uses TRBV27 and TRBJ2-2; 10 positions match TRBD1. The CDR3 runs to 18 residues. Germline lookup yields CDR1 MNHEY and CDR2 SMNVEV (reference sequence). V shed 1 base and J 3 bases; nucleotides not matched to a gene: 8. Here the CDR3 reads CASSLFPTGTGDTGELFF. The CDR3 DNA follows: TGTGCCAGCAGTTTATTCCCTACCGGGACAGGGGACACCGGGGAGCTGTTTTTT.

This clone was observed a few times. This chain uses TRBV5-1 with TRBJ1-3; no clear D gene. CDR3 length equals 15 residues. Germline V gene lookup returns CDR1 SGHRS and CDR2 YFSETQ. V lost 0 bases and J lost 0, with 7 bases in between. The CDR3 coding sequence is TGCGCCAGCAGCTTGGGACGGTTCTCTGGAAACACCATATATTTT. This encodes CASSLGRFSGNTIYF.

This chain links TRBV10-3 with TRBJ2-7; 8 nucleotides line up with TRBD2. Germline V gives CDR1 ENHRY, CDR2 SYGVKD. The CDR3 sequence is 13 residues long. V gave up 4 bases and J gave up 5 bases; unmatched junction bases: 4. CDR3 bases: TGTGCCATCAGTGGGACTAGCTCGGACGAGCAGTACTTC. It specifies CAISGTSSDEQYF.

The chain links TRBV13 to TRBJ1-1; tentative D call: TRBD1 (6 bases). Trimming stripped 4 bases from V and 1 base from J, with 19 bases between. The CDR3 loop spans 17 amino acids. Germline CDR1 PRHDT, CDR2 FYEKMQ (reference sequence). This chain's CDR3 is CASSSDRWGSANTEAFF. The CDR3 DNA reads as TGTGCCAGCAGCTCCGACAGGTGGGGAAGTGCGAACACTGAAGCTTTCTTT.

The gene calls are TRBV10-3 and TRBJ1-1; D gene uncertain. V was cut by 2 bases and J by 8 bases, with 12 bases left in between. The germline V gene encodes CDR1 ENHRY and CDR2 SYGVKD. The CDR3 length is 13 residues. CDR3 loop: CAISEVLSKEAFF. CDR3 nucleotides: TGTGCCATCAGTGAGGTCCTCTCGAAGGAAGCTTTCTTT.

The gene calls are TRBV5-1 and TRBJ2-3; a possible D gene is TRBD2 (5 bases). Trimming shortened V by 2 bases and J by 5 bases, and 12 bases separated the two germline ends. CDR1 and CDR2 (germline): SGHRS, YFSETQ. The CDR3 totals 14 residues. CDR3 residues: CASSLAGVGDTQYF. The CDR3 coding sequence is TGCGCCAGCAGCTTAGCCGGGGTGGGAGATACGCAGTATTTT.

There are a few counts of this clone. The genes are TRBV5-7 and TRBJ1-5; tentative D call: TRBD1 (5 bases). TRBV5-7 is marked as an open reading frame, function uncertain. The CDR3 is 16 residues long. V lost 0 bases, J lost 1 base, and 11 bases lay in between. The CDR3 region has the DNA TGTGCCAGCAGCTTGGGGGGGGGTTACAGCAATCAGCCCCAGCATTTT. Its translation is CASSLGGGYSNQPQHF.

The chain recombines TRBV18 with TRBJ2-7, with 13 bases fitting TRBD2. CDR3 length: 15 residues. Germline V lookup: CDR1 KGHSH, CDR2 LQKENI. The V gene end was trimmed by 3 bases and the J gene end by 2 bases; junction bases not matched to a gene: 1. CDR3 protein: CASSPTSGGAYEQYF. CDR3 coding DNA: TGTGCCAGCTCACCCACTAGCGGGGGGGCCTACGAGCAGTACTTC.

The chain carries TRBV19 and TRBJ2-2, with 7 bases aligning to TRBD2. Germline lookup yields CDR1 LNHDA and CDR2 SQIVND (reference sequence). The junction had 10 bases not matched to a gene; V was cut back by 7 bases and J by 5 bases. The CDR3 is 15 amino acids. The CDR3 is CASTASGTITGELFF. As DNA, the CDR3 is TGTGCCAGTACCGCGTCCGGGACTATAACCGGGGAGCTGTTTTTT.

This chain uses TRBV7-3 with TRBJ1-2; 8 bases are a match to TRBD1. Germline V gene sequence: CDR1 SGHTA, CDR2 FQGTGA. V was clipped by 4 bases and J by 8 bases; unmatched bases: 12. This CDR3 region has 15 residues. CDR3 protein: CASSSLSGGVRGYTF. In DNA, the CDR3 is TGTGCCAGCAGCTCCCTCTCAGGGGGCGTGAGGGGCTACACCTTC.

The chain uses TRBV2 and TRBJ2-2, with 12 bases aligning to TRBD2. This CDR3 spans 15 amino acids. Trimming removed 4 bases from V and 7 bases from J; junction bases left unmatched: 4. CDR1 is SNHLY and CDR2 is FYNNEI in the germline V gene. CDR3 DNA: TGTGCCAGCAGTGGGACTAGCGGGGCGAGCGGGGAGCTGTTTTTT. Translating it yields CASSGTSGASGELFF.

The chain carries TRBV6-5 and TRBJ2-7; perhaps D is TRBD1 or TRBD2 (6 bases each). The ends were cut back, 2 bases at V and 3 bases at J, with 11 bases in the middle. Looked up from germline, CDR1 is MNHEY and CDR2 is SVGAGI. The CDR3 has 14 residues. The CDR3, as DNA: TGTGCCAGCAGTTACCTGGGGGGCGGCTACGAGCAGTACTTC. Translation gives CASSYLGGGYEQYF.

The V and J genes are TRBV25-1 and TRBJ2-5; the D is unclear. CDR1 MGHDK and CDR2 SYGVNS come from the germline V gene. V was trimmed by 1 base and J by 6 bases, leaving 9 bases between them. There are 13 residues in the CDR3. CDR3 sequence: CASSESLLQTQYF. The CDR3 DNA sequence: TGTGCCAGCAGTGAATCCCTATTACAGACCCAGTACTTC.

A single count supports this clone. V is TRBV7-9 and J is TRBJ2-1, with 9 nucleotides matching TRBD1. Germline CDR1 is SEHNR and CDR2 is FQNEAQ (reference sequence). The CDR3 sequence is 14 residues long. V lost 6 bases and J lost 4; bases outside the gene matches: 4. CDR3 coding DNA: TGTGCCAGCAGGGGACAGGGAACATACAATGAGCAGTTCTTC. Amino acid sequence: CASRGQGTYNEQFF.

The chain joins TRBV7-9 to TRBJ2-3, with 7 bases that match TRBD1. This CDR3 is built from 14 residues. Germline assignment: CDR1 SEHNR and CDR2 FQNEAQ (reference sequence). The trim removed 3 bases at V and 2 bases at J, leaving 2 bases unmatched. The CDR3 region has the DNA TGTGCCAGCAGCTTCAGGGGGATCACAGATACGCAGTATTTT. As protein: CASSFRGITDTQYF.

The chain has TRBV9 and TRBJ2-2; 9 bases align to TRBD2. CDR1 is SGDLS, CDR2 YYNGEE, per germline. Germline trimming cut 4 bases from V and 7 bases from J; bases unmatched to any gene: 5. The CDR3 totals 14 residues. Written as DNA, the CDR3 is TGTGCCAGCAGCCTTCGGACTAGCGACGGGGAGCTGTTTTTT. As protein: CASSLRTSDGELFF.

The CDR3 nucleotides are TGCGCCAGCAGAGGGGAAATATCAACCTACAATGAGCAGTTCTTC. It specifies CASRGEISTYNEQFF. The J gene is TRBJ2-1, the V gene TRBV5-1; possible D gene TRBD1, 5 bases. V lost 5 bases and J lost 2, with 14 bases in between. The CDR3 has 15 residues. CDR1 is SGHRS, CDR2 YFSETQ, per germline.

The rearrangement links TRBV7-9 to TRBJ1-2; D is ambiguous. The CDR3 is 14 residues long. CDR1 is SEHNR, CDR2 FQNEAQ, per germline (reference sequence). V lost 0 bases and J 6 bases, leaving 11 bases between the germline ends. The DNA of the CDR3 is TGTGCCAGCAGCTTAGCGGGTGGGAGCCATGGCTACACCTTC. This codes for CASSLAGGSHGYTF.